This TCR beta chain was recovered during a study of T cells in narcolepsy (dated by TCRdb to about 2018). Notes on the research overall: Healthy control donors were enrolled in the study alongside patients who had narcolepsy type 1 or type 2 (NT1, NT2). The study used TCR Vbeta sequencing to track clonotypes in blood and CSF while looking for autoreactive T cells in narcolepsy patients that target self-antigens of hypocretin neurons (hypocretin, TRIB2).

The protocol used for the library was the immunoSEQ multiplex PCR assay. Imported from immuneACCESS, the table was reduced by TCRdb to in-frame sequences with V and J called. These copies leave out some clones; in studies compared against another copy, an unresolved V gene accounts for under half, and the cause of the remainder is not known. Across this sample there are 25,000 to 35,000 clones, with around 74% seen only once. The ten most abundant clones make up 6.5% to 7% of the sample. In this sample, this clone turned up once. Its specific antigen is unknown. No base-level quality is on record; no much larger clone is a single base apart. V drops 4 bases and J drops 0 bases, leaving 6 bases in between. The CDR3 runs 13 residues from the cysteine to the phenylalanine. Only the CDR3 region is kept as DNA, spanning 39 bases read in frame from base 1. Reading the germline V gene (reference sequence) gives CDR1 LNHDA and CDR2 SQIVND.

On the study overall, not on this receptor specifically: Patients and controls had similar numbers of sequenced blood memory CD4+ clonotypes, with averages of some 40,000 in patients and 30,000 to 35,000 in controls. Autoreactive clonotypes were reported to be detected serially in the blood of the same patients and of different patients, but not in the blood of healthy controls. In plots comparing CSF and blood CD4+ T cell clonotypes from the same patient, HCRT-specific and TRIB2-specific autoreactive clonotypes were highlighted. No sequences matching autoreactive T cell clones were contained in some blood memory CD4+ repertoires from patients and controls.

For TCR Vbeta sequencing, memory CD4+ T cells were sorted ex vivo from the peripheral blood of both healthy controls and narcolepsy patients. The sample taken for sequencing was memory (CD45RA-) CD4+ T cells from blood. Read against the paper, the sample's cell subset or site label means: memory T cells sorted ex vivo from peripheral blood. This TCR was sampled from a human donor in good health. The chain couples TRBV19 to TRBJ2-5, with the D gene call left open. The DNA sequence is TGTGCCAGTAGTAGCCGACACCAAGAGACCCAGTACTTC. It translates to CASSSRHQETQYF.